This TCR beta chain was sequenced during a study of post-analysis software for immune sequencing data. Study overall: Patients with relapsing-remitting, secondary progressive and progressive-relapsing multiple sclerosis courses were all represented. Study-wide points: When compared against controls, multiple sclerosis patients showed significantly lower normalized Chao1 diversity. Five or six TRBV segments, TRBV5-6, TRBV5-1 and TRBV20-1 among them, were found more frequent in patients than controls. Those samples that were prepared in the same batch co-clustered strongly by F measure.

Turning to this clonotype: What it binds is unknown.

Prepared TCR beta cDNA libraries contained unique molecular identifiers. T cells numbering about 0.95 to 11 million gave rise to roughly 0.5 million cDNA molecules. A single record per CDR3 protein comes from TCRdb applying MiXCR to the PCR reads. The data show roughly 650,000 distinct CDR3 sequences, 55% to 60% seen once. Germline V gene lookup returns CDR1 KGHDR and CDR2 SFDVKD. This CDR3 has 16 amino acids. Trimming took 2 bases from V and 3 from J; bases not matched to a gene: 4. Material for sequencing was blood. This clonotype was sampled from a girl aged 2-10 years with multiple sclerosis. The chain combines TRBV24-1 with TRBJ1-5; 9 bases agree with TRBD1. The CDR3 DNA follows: TGTGCCACCAGTGATTCCGGGACAGGGACCAATCAGCCCCAGCATTTT. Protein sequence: CATSDSGTGTNQPQHF.